The next 24 T cell receptor beta chains were all read from a single sample in a study of prognosis after radiotherapy for stage I lung cancer. Amplification of the TCR beta CDR3 (from genomic DNA) was done by two-round multiplex PCR. Every TRBV and TRBJ gene had its own specific primer in first-round PCR. TCRdb called the multiplex PCR reads again in MiXCR, with one record for every CDR3 protein. The data hold fewer than 25,000 distinct CDR3 sequences, with around 26% observed a single time. This specimen was PBMCs, taken before or after stereotactic body radiation therapy (not recorded which). The receptors shown here come from a donor over 45 with non-small cell lung cancer.

In its sample, this clonotype was seen many times. The chain employs TRBV11-2 and TRBJ1-1; D not resolved. Germline lookup yields CDR1 SGHAT and CDR2 FQNNGV. Trimming took off 2 bases at V and 1 base at J, with 8 bases between the two ends. The CDR3 length is 14 residues. The CDR3 DNA reads TGTGCCAGCAGCTTATACAGAACGAACACTGAAGCTTTCTTT. It translates to CASSLYRTNTEAFF. Full variable domain (rest looked up from reference TRBV11-2 and TRBJ1-1): EAGVAQSPRYKIIEKRQSVAFWCNPISGHATLYWYQQILGQGPKLLIQFQNNGVVDDSQLPKDRFSAERLKGVDSTLKIQPAKLEDSAVYLCASSLYRTNTEAFFGQGTRLTVV.

This clonotype was counted ten times or more. The J gene is TRBJ2-5, the V gene TRBV5-1, with D possibly being TRBD2 (5 bases). Germline CDR1 is SGHRS and CDR2 is YFSETQ. V was clipped by 0 bases and J by 5 bases, with 14 bases between them. CDR3 length: 15 amino acids. The CDR3, as DNA: TGCGCCAGCAGCTTGGAATCGAGGGTCGATGAGACCCAGTACTTC. This codes for CASSLESRVDETQYF.

At least ten counts were recorded for this clonotype. The chain couples TRBV20-1 to TRBJ1-4; TRBD1 agrees at 7 bases. The junction had 10 bases not matched to a gene; V was cut back by 1 base and J by 8 bases. The V gene's germline CDR1 is DFQATT and CDR2 SNEGSKA (reference sequence). The CDR3 spans 15 residues. The CDR3 region is CSARGRRDSTEKLFF. The DNA for the CDR3 is TGCAGTGCTAGAGGTCGACGGGACAGTACCGAAAAACTGTTTTTT.

This clonotype was recorded at least ten times. At one boundary the junction diverges from the germline segment, which might be a read error. The chain has TRBV28 and TRBJ1-5; a weak D match, TRBD1 (5 bases). The CDR3 covers 12 residues. Germline V gives CDR1 MDHEN, CDR2 SYDVKM. For the CDR3, the DNA is TGTGCCACCTCCCGGGGCAAACAGCCCCAGCATTTT. Its protein is CATSRGKQPQHF.

As regards this clonotype: A much more abundant neighbour one base away suggests this may be a read error. V usage is TRBV10-2 and J usage is TRBJ2-5; the D is unclear. Germline CDR1 WSHSY, CDR2 SAAADI. The CDR3 is 14 amino acids. The CDR3: CACSESQLQETQYF. As DNA, the CDR3 is TGCGCCTGCAGTGAGAGTCAGCTCCAAGAGACCCAGTACTTC.

In this sample, this clonotype turned up many times. The rearrangement joins TRBV7-2 to TRBJ1-2; 10 bases fit TRBD1. This CDR3 has 16 amino acids. Per germline, CDR1 SGHTA and CDR2 FQGNSA. J gave up 1 base and V 1 base, and 3 bases lay outside the gene matches. CDR3 region: CASSLGGTGVNYGYTF. The DNA for the CDR3 is TGTGCCAGCAGCTTAGGGGGGACAGGGGTTAACTATGGCTACACCTTC.

Ten or more counts support this clonotype. The chain couples TRBV6-4 to TRBJ1-6; 8 bases fit TRBD1. Losses at the gene ends were 5 bases for V and 10 bases for J; bases not matched to a gene: 10. CDR3 length: 15 amino acids. CDR1 is MRHNA, CDR2 SNTAGT, per germline. CDR3 in amino acids: CASSSSGTGLSPLHF. The CDR3 DNA follows: TGTGCCAGCAGTTCTTCCGGGACAGGACTGTCACCCCTCCACTTT.

Ten or more counts support this clonotype. V gene TRBV9 combines with J gene TRBJ2-1; D ambiguous. The V end was cut by 1 base, the J end by 2 bases, with 1 base between. Looked up from germline, CDR1 is SGDLS and CDR2 is YYNGEE. The CDR3 covers 12 residues. Here the CDR3 reads CASSVTYNEQFF. The CDR3 nucleotides are TGTGCCAGCAGCGTAACCTACAATGAGCAGTTCTTC.

This clonotype was recorded a few times. This rearrangement joins TRBV10-1 to TRBJ2-1; 10 bases match TRBD2. J lost 6 bases, V lost 3 bases, and 11 bases had no gene match. CDR1 is WNHNN, CDR2 SYGVQD, per germline (reference sequence). CDR3 size: 17 residues. The CDR3 DNA is TGCGCCAGCAGTGAAACCCTGGGAGCGGGAGGGTTCAATGAGCAGTTCTTC. Protein sequence: CASSETLGAGGFNEQFF.

By sample share, this clonotype is medium-sized (0.01 to 0.1%). The J gene is TRBJ1-6, the V gene TRBV6-1; no reliable D call. Trimming took off 6 bases at V and 9 bases at J, with 15 bases between the two ends. The CDR3 contains 14 residues. CDR1 is MNHNS and CDR2 is SASEGT in the germline V gene. The CDR3 DNA is TGTGCCAGCAGCGGCAACGTGGCGGGTTCACCCCTCCACTTT. Its protein product is CASSGNVAGSPLHF.

On this clonotype itself: Possible read error: a much larger clone is one base away. The chain carries TRBV6-1 and TRBJ2-2, with D tentatively TRBD1 or TRBD2 (6 bases each). Germline V gene data show CDR1 as MNHNS and CDR2 as SASEGT. The CDR3 contains 15 residues. CDR3 sequence (DNA): TGTGCCAGTATCCCCCCGGAGGGGGGCACCTGGGAGCTGTTTTTT. Protein product: CASIPPEGGTWELFF.

Worth noting for this clonotype: A far more abundant clone sits one base away, making this likely a read error. This chain links TRBV6-5 with TRBJ2-3, with a weak D call TRBD1 (6 bases). Germline CDR1 and CDR2: MNHEY and SVGAGI. This CDR3 region has 15 residues. The CDR3: CACSPGTKSTDTQYF. Here the CDR3 DNA reads TGTGCCTGCAGCCCCGGGACAAAGAGCACAGATACGCAGTATTTT.

With regard to this clonotype: With a much larger clone just one base away, this may be a read error. The CDR3 nucleotides are TGCGCCAGCAGCGAGGGACAGGGGGTCACTGAAGCTTTCTTT. It encodes CASSEGQGVTEAFF. The chain combines TRBV4-1 with TRBJ1-1, with 11 nucleotides matching TRBD1. The ends lost 5 bases at V and 4 bases at J; junction bases unmatched: 3. From germline, CDR1 is MGHRA and CDR2 YSYEKL. This CDR3 has 14 amino acids.

This clonotype showed up many times. CDR3 loop: CASSIGVAYEQFF. Written as DNA, the CDR3 is TGTGCCAGTAGTATAGGTGTAGCCTATGAGCAGTTCTTC. The chain combines TRBV19 with TRBJ2-1; D is unresolved. This CDR3 is 13 amino acids long. The V and J ends lost 1 base and 8 bases respectively, with 9 bases between them. Germline V gives CDR1 LNHDA, CDR2 SQIVND (reference sequence).

This clonotype was observed many times. The V gene is TRBV5-4, the J gene TRBJ2-1, with D unresolved. Germline V gene sequence: CDR1 SGHNT, CDR2 YYREEE (reference sequence). With 0 bases removed from V and 0 bases from J, the gap between germline ends came to 10 bases. This CDR3 has 16 amino acids. In nucleotides, the CDR3 is TGTGCCAGCAGCTTGGCCGACGGTAGCTCCTACAATGAGCAGTTCTTC. It is translated as CASSLADGSSYNEQFF.

In the case of this clonotype: A single base separates this from a much larger clone, so it may be a read error. This sequence joins TRBV28 and TRBJ2-6; D is possibly TRBD1 (5 bases). Deletions cut 1 base from V and 6 bases from J, with 13 bases between. Per the germline V gene, CDR1 is MDHEN and CDR2 is SYDVKM. The length of the CDR3 is 16 residues. The CDR3 spells CASSLLGANVANVLTF. CDR3 in DNA: TGTGCCAGCAGTTTATTAGGGGCGAATGTGGCCAACGTCCTGACTTTC. The full variable domain, rest sourced from reference TRBV28 and TRBJ2-6, is DVKVTQSSRYLVKRTGEKVFLECVQDMDHENMFWYRQDPGLGLRLIYFSYDVKMKEKGDIPEGYSVSREKKERFSLILESASTNQTSMYLCASSLLGANVANVLTFGAGSRLTVL.

As regards this clonotype: The junction shows a germline mismatch at one end, possibly a read error. This chain uses TRBV5-1 with TRBJ2-1, with D possibly called TRBD1 or TRBD2 (5 bases each). This CDR3 has 16 residues. Germline V gives CDR1 SGHRS, CDR2 YFSETQ. The CDR3: CASSLDGAPDSHAQSF. The CDR3 region has the DNA TGCGCCAGCAGCTTGGATGGGGCACCGGACTCCCATGCGCAGTCCTTC.

In its sample, this clonotype was seen many times. The chain uses TRBV30 and TRBJ1-4, with D maybe TRBD1 (6 bases). V gave up 3 bases and J gave up 4 bases, with 15 bases separating them. Germline lookup yields CDR1 GTSNPN and CDR2 SVGIG (reference sequence). The CDR3 is made up of 15 amino acids. Written as DNA, the CDR3 is TGTGCCTGGAGCGACCCAGGACAGATTAATGAAAAACTGTTTTTT. Encoded protein: CAWSDPGQINEKLFF.

About this clonotype itself: One base separates it from a far larger clone, so it is likely a read error. The chain joins TRBV20-1 to TRBJ2-5; possibly TRBD1 for D (6 bases). Judging by the DNA end, TRBJ2-7 fits better; the J call may be wrong. The CDR3 has 13 residues. CDR1 is DFQATT, CDR2 SNEGSKA, per germline (reference sequence). The CDR3 bases are TGCAGTGCTATAGATTACAGGGCCCACGAGCAGTACTTC. Encoded protein: CSAIDYRAHEQYF.

As concerns this clonotype: A far larger clone is one nucleotide away, so this likely arose from a read error. The gene calls are TRBV6-8 and TRBJ1-3; possibly TRBD1 for D (5 bases). The CDR3 loop spans 16 amino acids. Germline V gives CDR1 MNHGY, CDR2 SAAAGT. V lost 5 bases, J lost 4 bases, and 18 bases lay in between. The CDR3 spells CASSLPWGPLGNTIYF. The CDR3 DNA follows: TGTGCCAGCAGTCTTCCGTGGGGCCCCTTGGGAAACACCATATATTTT.

This clonotype showed up many times. The chain is built from TRBV2 and TRBJ2-1; 7 bases line up with TRBD1. V lost 7 bases, J lost 0 bases, and 6 bases stayed unmatched. This CDR3 contains 15 residues. CDR1 is SNHLY, CDR2 FYNNEI, per germline. Written as DNA, the CDR3 is TGTGCCAGCACTGGACAGGCTAGCTCCTACAATGAGCAGTTCTTC. It yields the protein CASTGQASSYNEQFF.

The sample holds many counts of this clonotype. A read error is possible here, since a much larger clone lies one base away. The chain couples TRBV11-2 to TRBJ2-7; D may be TRBD1 or TRBD2 (5 bases each). V was clipped by 8 bases and J by 6 bases, with 20 bases between them. CDR3 length: 14 amino acids. Per germline, CDR1 SGHAT and CDR2 FQNNGV. In DNA form, the CDR3 reads TGTGCCAGCGGCCAGCCCGGGACCTCTTCCGAGCAGTACTTC. Amino acids: CASGQPGTSSEQYF.

In its sample, this clonotype was seen many times. The chain couples TRBV18 to TRBJ1-6; unclear D gene. The V gene's germline CDR1 is KGHSH and CDR2 LQKENI. The CDR3 runs to 12 residues. V gave up 3 bases and J gave up 7 bases, with 4 bases separating them. The CDR3 sequence is CASSPANSPLHF. The DNA of the CDR3 is TGTGCCAGCTCACCCGCCAATTCACCCCTCCACTTT.

Turning to this clonotype: Germline is not matched at one junction end, which may reflect a read error. The rearrangement uses TRBV12-3 or TRBV12-4 and TRBJ2-1; TRBD2 might be the D (6 bases). The CDR3 has 14 residues. The CDR3 protein is CAISSTGTYNEQFF. The CDR3 region has the DNA TGTGCCATCAGTTCCACCGGGACTTACAATGAGCAGTTTTTC.